Given below is one TCR beta chain in context. The record originates from a study of cytomegalovirus exposure and HLA in healthy donors. At the level of the study: Among 150 million to 200 million T cells, an earlier analysis found roughly 100 million unique TCR beta sequences. Genotyping showed less than 85% of fewer than 500 donors falling in the Caucasian-associated ancestry cluster.

The PCR was carried out with 60 Vbeta primers and 13 Jbeta primers. Some clones are missing from TCRdb's copy, which holds only in-frame ones; the method was immunoSEQ multiplex PCR. The repertoire includes 240,000 or so clones, 82% of them detected once, and roughly 5% sits in the top ten. Germline lookup yields CDR1 LGHNA and CDR2 YNFKEQ. The CDR3 is made up of 17 amino acids. V lost 0 bases, J lost 4 bases, and 11 bases stayed unmatched. This TCR came from a woman in her thirties or forties in good health and CMV-seropositive. The material sequenced was PBMCs. The chain joins TRBV4-2 to TRBJ1-2; 7 bases fit TRBD1. CDR3: CASSQEATGTDPYGYTF. CDR3 bases: TGTGCCAGCAGCCAAGAGGCGACCGGGACAGATCCCTATGGCTACACCTTC.